This T cell receptor beta chain derives from a study of blood T cell repertoires in COVID-19. The wider study: Donors in the United States, Italy and Spain gave samples during acute or convalescent COVID-19. PBMCs, B-cell-depleted T cells, or T cells were the source of the cDNA or gDNA that made up the material.

Germline V lookup: CDR1 SGHAT, CDR2 FQNNGV. V was clipped by 8 bases and J by 1 base, with 14 bases between them. The CDR3 spans 14 residues. Original processing notes: From reference gene primer amplification, estimates of nucleated cell counts were derived. Sequencing was performed with immunoSEQ multiplex PCR; in TCRdb, only in-frame clones are kept and a portion is missing. The DNA gave D and trimming, while V, J and clone size come from that table. The data show around 480,000 clones, about 87% seen once. Enrolment of Seattle patients took place during active infection, and they were followed longitudinally.

The specimen was peripheral blood. The TCR sequence derives from a woman aged 50 to 65 with COVID-19, enrolled during active disease. The chain couples TRBV11-2 to TRBJ1-2; unclear D gene. CDR3 sequence: CASAPSTLNYGYTF. The CDR3 coding sequence is TGTGCCAGCGCCCCTAGCACCCTTAACTATGGCTACACCTTC.